The rows below give T cell receptor beta chains drawn from one sample of a study of blood T cells in healthy people across ages. TCRdb recomputed calls from the 5' RACE reads with MiXCR, one row per CDR3 protein. The table records 1,500,000 or so distinct CDR3 sequences, approximately 63% of them present only once. Material for sequencing was blood. These receptors were taken from a man between 18 and 35 years old in good health. The CDR3 runs from the conserved cysteine through the conserved F or W. The D gene is left open where the match is weak. Some rows mark clone size as missing; the rest say once, few, many or name a class of expanded clone.

d_gene,abundance,v_gene,j_gene,CDR3aa,CDR3nt
NA,NA,TRBV20-1,TRBJ1-5,CSARAGGYQPQHF,TGCAGTGCTAGAGCGGGCGGCTATCAGCCCCAGCATTTT
TRBD2,NA,TRBV11-2,TRBJ2-1,CASSYKREVYNEQFF,TGTGCCAGCAGCTATAAGCGGGAGGTATACAATGAGCAGTTCTTC
NA,NA,TRBV6-1,TRBJ2-7,CASRQRFDGGQLYEQYF,TGTGCCAGCAGACAAAGGTTCGACGGGGGGCAGCTCTACGAGCAGTACTTC
NA,NA,TRBV7-8,TRBJ2-4,CASSLALGLAGAKNIQYF,TGTGCCAGCAGCTTAGCGCTGGGCCTAGCCGGGGCCAAAAACATTCAGTACTTC
NA,NA,TRBV25-1,TRBJ2-3,CASSAAMEVGDTQYF,TGTGCCAGCAGTGCCGCGATGGAGGTCGGAGATACGCAGTATTTT
TRBD1,NA,TRBV11-2,TRBJ2-7,CASSSGTGFREQYF,TGTGCCAGCAGCTCCGGGACAGGGTTCCGCGAGCAGTACTTC
NA,NA,TRBV7-9,TRBJ1-2,CASSSGTNVPNYGYTF,TGTGCCAGCAGCTCCGGGACAAACGTGCCTAACTATGGCTACACCTTC
TRBD2,NA,TRBV20-1,TRBJ2-2,CSAKRTSGGVLGTGELFF,TGCAGTGCTAAACGCACTAGCGGGGGGGTCCTCGGCACCGGGGAGCTGTTTTTT
NA,NA,TRBV6-2/TRBV6-3,TRBJ2-7,CASRDAKDYEQYF,TGTGCCAGCAGAGACGCCAAGGACTACGAGCAGTACTTC
TRBD1,NA,TRBV29-1,TRBJ2-1,CSVEGTGQGKETQFF,TGCAGCGTTGAAGGGACAGGCCAAGGGAAAGAGACCCAGTTCTTC
NA,few,TRBV9,TRBJ2-7,CASSVGADTSYEQYF,TGTGCCAGCAGCGTAGGGGCCGATACCTCCTACGAGCAGTACTTC
NA,NA,TRBV27,TRBJ1-1,CASSYSPERPEAFF,TGTGCCAGCAGTTACTCACCTGAACGGCCTGAAGCTTTCTTT
TRBD1,NA,TRBV6-5,TRBJ1-6,CASRRAGQGNSPLHF,TGTGCCAGCAGAAGGGCCGGACAGGGCAATTCGCCCCTCCACTTT
NA,NA,TRBV20-1,TRBJ2-1,CSAFARGGEQFF,TGCAGTGCTTTCGCCCGGGGTGGTGAGCAGTTCTTC
NA,NA,TRBV7-9,TRBJ2-7,CASSSPLRDEQYF,TGTGCCAGCAGCTCTCCCCTCCGGGACGAGCAGTACTTC
NA,few,TRBV29-1,TRBJ2-1,CSVPMGNEQFF,TGCAGCGTCCCGATGGGGAATGAGCAGTTCTTC
NA,NA,TRBV4-1,TRBJ1-2,CASSQVGRTNYGYTF,TGCGCCAGCAGCCAAGTGGGCAGGACTAACTATGGCTACACCTTC
NA,many,TRBV21-1,TRBJ2-7,CASSREQYF,TGTGCCAGCAGTCGCGAGCAGTACTTC
NA,once,TRBV7-2,TRBJ2-7,CASSLPPSWEQYF,TGTGCCAGCAGCTTACCGCCCTCCTGGGAGCAGTACTTC
TRBD2,NA,TRBV29-1,TRBJ2-7,CSADRLAGGPDWNEQYF,TGCAGCGCTGACAGGCTAGCGGGAGGGCCTGATTGGAACGAGCAGTACTTC
TRBD2,few,TRBV6-5,TRBJ2-3,CASSREGLTDTQYF,TGTGCCAGCAGCAGGGAGGGCCTGACAGATACGCAGTATTTT
NA,once,TRBV7-9,TRBJ2-1,CASRSSYQGGSSYNEQFF,TGTGCCAGCAGGTCCTCATATCAGGGGGGAAGCTCCTACAATGAGCAGTTCTTC
NA,NA,TRBV4-1,TRBJ2-2,CASSQAGGFLNTGELFF,TGCGCCAGCAGCCAAGCAGGAGGCTTCCTGAACACCGGGGAGCTGTTTTTT
NA,once,TRBV20-1,TRBJ2-7,CSAALGPNSEQYF,TGCAGTGCTGCACTGGGTCCCAACTCCGAGCAGTACTTC
TRBD1,NA,TRBV10-3,TRBJ2-7,CAISGGQGNEQYF,TGTGCCATCAGTGGGGGACAGGGGAACGAGCAGTACTTC
NA,NA,TRBV29-1,TRBJ2-2,CSAGDITGELFF,TGCAGCGCCGGCGACATCACCGGGGAGCTGTTTTTT
NA,NA,TRBV20-1,TRBJ1-1,CSARDTWAEAFF,TGCAGTGCTAGGGATACGTGGGCTGAAGCTTTCTTT
NA,NA,TRBV7-9,TRBJ1-2,CASSPSGGYGGEDYGYTF,TGTGCCAGCAGCCCCTCGGGAGGATACGGGGGGGAAGACTATGGCTACACCTTC
NA,NA,TRBV27,TRBJ2-7,CASSSPTGRDNEQYF,TGTGCCAGCAGTTCCCCGACTGGGAGGGACAATGAGCAGTACTTC
TRBD2,NA,TRBV5-6,TRBJ2-5,CASSAMQRGLSGETQYF,TGTGCCAGCAGCGCCATGCAGCGGGGCCTGAGTGGGGAGACCCAGTACTTC
NA,NA,TRBV6-1,TRBJ1-2,CASRAEVGRLANYGYTF,TGTGCCAGCAGAGCGGAGGTCGGACGGCTAGCTAACTATGGCTACACCTTC
NA,NA,TRBV5-1,TRBJ1-1,CASSLVPGHTEAFF,TGCGCCAGCAGCTTGGTGCCAGGCCACACTGAAGCTTTCTTT
TRBD1,few,TRBV7-2,TRBJ2-7,CASSAWTGNEQYF,TGTGCCAGCAGCGCTTGGACAGGGAACGAGCAGTACTTC
NA,NA,TRBV7-6,TRBJ1-6,CASSNYPGGWNSPLHF,TGTGCCAGCAGCAACTACCCGGGGGGCTGGAATTCACCCCTCCACTTT
TRBD1,NA,TRBV7-2,TRBJ2-3,CASSRQRDRVTDTQYF,TGTGCCAGCAGCCGTCAGCGGGACAGGGTAACAGATACGCAGTATTTT
NA,few,TRBV7-9,TRBJ2-7,CASSSFRSAGTATYEQYF,TGTGCCAGCAGCTCTTTCCGGTCGGCGGGGACAGCCACCTACGAGCAGTACTTC
NA,NA,TRBV29-1,TRBJ2-3,CSVGGDTDTQYF,TGCAGCGTTGGGGGCGACACAGATACGCAGTATTTT
NA,NA,TRBV4-3,TRBJ2-7,CASNHLRGQHYEQYF,TGCGCCAGCAACCATCTCCGGGGTCAACACTACGAGCAGTACTTC
NA,few,TRBV7-9,TRBJ2-7,CASSLGRPLDEQYF,TGTGCCAGCAGCTTAGGCCGCCCCCTAGACGAGCAGTACTTC
NA,NA,TRBV4-1,TRBJ1-5,CASSQPGFNDQPQHF,TGCGCCAGCAGCCAACCAGGGTTTAACGATCAGCCCCAGCATTTT